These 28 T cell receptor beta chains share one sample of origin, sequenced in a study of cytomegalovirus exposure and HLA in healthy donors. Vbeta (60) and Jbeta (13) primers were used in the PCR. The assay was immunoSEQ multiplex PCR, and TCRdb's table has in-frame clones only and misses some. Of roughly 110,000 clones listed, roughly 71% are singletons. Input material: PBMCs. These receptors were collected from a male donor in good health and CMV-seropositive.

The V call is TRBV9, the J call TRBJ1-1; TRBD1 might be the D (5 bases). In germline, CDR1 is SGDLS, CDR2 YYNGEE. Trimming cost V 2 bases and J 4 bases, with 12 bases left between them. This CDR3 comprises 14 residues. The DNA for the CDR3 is TGTGCCAGCAGCGTTGGGGGGATTGGCACTGAAGCTTTCTTT. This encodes CASSVGGIGTEAFF.

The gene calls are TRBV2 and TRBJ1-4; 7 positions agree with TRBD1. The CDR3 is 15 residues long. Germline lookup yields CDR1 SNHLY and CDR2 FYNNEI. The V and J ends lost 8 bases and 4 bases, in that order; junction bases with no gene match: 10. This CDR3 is CASLKGTADNEKLFF. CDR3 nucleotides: TGTGCCAGCCTAAAGGGGACAGCCGATAATGAAAAACTGTTTTTT.

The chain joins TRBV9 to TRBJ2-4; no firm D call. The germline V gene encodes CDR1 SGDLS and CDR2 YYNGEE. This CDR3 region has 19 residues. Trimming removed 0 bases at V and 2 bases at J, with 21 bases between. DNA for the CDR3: TGTGCCAGCAGCGTAGTTGATGGTTGGGCCTCCTCGACCAAAAACATTCAGTACTTC. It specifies CASSVVDGWASSTKNIQYF.

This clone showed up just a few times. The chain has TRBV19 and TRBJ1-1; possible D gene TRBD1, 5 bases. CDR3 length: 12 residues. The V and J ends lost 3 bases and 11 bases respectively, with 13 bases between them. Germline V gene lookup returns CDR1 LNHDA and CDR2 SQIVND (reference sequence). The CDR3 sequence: CASSIPGLSAFF. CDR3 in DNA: TGTGCCAGTAGTATCCCAGGGCTGAGTGCTTTCTTT.

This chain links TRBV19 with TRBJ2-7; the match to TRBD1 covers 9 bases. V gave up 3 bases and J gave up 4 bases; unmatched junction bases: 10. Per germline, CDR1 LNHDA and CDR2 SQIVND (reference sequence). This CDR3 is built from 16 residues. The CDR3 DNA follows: TGTGCCAGTAGTATTCAGACCGGGACAGGGAATTACGAGCAGTACTTC. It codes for CASSIQTGTGNYEQYF.

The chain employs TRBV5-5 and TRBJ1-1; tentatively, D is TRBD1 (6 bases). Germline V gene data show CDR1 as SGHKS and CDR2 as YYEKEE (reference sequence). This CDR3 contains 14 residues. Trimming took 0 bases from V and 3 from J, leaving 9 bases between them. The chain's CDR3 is CASSLEGVHTEAFF. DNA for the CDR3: TGTGCCAGCAGCTTGGAGGGGGTTCACACTGAAGCTTTCTTT. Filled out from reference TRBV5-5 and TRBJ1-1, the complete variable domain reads DAGVTQSPTHLIKTRGQQVTLRCSPISGHKSVSWYQQVLGQGPQFIFQYYEKEERGRGNFPDRFSARQFPNYSSELNVNALLLGDSALYLCASSLEGVHTEAFFGQGTRLTVV.

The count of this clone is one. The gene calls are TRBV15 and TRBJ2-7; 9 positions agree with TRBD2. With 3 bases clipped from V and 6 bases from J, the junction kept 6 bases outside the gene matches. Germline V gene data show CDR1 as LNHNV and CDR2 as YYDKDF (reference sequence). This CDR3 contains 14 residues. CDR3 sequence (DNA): TGTGCCACCAGCAGGGCCATTAGCGGGAGCGAGCAGTACTTC. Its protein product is CATSRAISGSEQYF.

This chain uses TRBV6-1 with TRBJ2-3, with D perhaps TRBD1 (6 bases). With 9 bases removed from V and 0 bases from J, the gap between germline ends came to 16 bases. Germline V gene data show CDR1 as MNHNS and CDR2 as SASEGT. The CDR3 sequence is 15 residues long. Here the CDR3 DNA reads TGTGCCAGTTGTCCGTGGACAGAGAGCACAGATACGCAGTATTTT. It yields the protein CASCPWTESTDTQYF.

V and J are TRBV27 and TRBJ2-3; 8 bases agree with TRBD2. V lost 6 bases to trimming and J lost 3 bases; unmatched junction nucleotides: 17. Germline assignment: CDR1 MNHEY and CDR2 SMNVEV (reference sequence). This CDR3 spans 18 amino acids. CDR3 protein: CASRHLRAGGGLTDTQYF. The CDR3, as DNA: TGTGCCAGCAGACACCTAAGAGCGGGCGGGGGGCTGACAGATACGCAGTATTTT.

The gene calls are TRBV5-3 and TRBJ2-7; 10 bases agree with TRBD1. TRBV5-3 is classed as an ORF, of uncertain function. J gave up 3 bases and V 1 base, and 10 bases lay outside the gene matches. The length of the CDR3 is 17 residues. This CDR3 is CARSLRPGQGLDYEQYF. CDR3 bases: TGTGCCAGAAGCTTGAGGCCGGGACAGGGGTTAGACTACGAGCAGTACTTC.

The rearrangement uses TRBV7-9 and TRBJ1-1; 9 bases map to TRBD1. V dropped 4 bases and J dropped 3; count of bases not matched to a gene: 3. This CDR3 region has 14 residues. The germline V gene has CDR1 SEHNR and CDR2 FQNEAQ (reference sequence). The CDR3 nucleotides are TGTGCCAGCAGCTCCAGACAGGGGGACACTGAAGCTTTCTTT. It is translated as CASSSRQGDTEAFF.

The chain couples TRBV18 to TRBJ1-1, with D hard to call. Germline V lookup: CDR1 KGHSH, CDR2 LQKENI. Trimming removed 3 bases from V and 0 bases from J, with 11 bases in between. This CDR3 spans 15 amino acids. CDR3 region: CASSPTQPMNTEAFF. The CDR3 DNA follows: TGTGCCAGCTCACCGACACAGCCCATGAACACTGAAGCTTTCTTT.

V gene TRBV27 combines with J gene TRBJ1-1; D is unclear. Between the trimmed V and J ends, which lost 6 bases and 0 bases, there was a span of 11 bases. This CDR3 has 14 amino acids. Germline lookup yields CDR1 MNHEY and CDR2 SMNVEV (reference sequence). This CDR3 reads CASRPGRLNTEAFF. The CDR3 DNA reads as TGTGCCAGCAGACCGGGAAGACTGAACACTGAAGCTTTCTTT.

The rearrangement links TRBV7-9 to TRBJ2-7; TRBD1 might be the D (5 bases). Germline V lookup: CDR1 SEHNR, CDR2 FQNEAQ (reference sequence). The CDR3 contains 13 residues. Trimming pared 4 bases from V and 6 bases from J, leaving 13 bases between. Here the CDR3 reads CASSSGASREQYF. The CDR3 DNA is TGTGCCAGCAGCTCTGGGGCCTCGCGCGAGCAGTACTTC.

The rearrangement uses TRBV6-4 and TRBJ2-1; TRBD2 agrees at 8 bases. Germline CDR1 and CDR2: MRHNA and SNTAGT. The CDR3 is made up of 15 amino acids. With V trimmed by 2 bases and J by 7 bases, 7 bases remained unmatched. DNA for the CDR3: TGTGCCAGCAGTGACCTAGCGGGCAGGTTGAATGAGCAGTTCTTC. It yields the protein CASSDLAGRLNEQFF.

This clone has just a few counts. CDR3 DNA: TGCGCCAGCAGCCCGCCTCCAGGGGGCGGGGAGACCCAGTACTTC. Its translation: CASSPPPGGGETQYF. The chain uses TRBV4-3 and TRBJ2-5, with 8 bases that match TRBD1. V trimming: 4 bases; J trimming: 5 bases; junction bases outside the gene matches: 9. From germline, CDR1 is LGHNA and CDR2 YSLEER. The CDR3 has 15 amino acids.

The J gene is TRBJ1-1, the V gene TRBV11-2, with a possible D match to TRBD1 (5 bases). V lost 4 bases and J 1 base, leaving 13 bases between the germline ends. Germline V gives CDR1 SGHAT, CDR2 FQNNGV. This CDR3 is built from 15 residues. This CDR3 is CASSSEGRGNTEAFF. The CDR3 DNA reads TGTGCCAGCAGCTCCGAGGGGCGGGGGAACACTGAAGCTTTCTTT.

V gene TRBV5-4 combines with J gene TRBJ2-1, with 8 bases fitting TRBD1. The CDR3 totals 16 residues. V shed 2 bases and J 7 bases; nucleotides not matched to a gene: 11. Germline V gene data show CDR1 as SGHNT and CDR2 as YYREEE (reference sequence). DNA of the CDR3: TGTGCCAGCAGCTTCCCCATCAACAGGGGGACTAATGAGCAGTTCTTC. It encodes CASSFPINRGTNEQFF.

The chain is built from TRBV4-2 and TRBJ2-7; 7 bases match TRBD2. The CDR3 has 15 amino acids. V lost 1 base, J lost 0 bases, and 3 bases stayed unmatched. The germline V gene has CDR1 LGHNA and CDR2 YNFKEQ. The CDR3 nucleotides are TGTGCCAGCAGCCAAGGAGCGGGACCCTCCTACGAGCAGTACTTC. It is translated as CASSQGAGPSYEQYF.

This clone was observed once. CDR3 residues: CASSQDLGRSYGYTF. The CDR3 coding sequence is TGCGCCAGCAGCCAAGATCTGGGCAGATCCTATGGCTACACCTTC. This chain connects TRBV4-3 to TRBJ1-2; D remains ambiguous. This CDR3 has 15 amino acids. V was clipped by 0 bases and J by 4 bases, with 12 bases between them. CDR1 and CDR2 (germline): LGHNA, YSLEER.

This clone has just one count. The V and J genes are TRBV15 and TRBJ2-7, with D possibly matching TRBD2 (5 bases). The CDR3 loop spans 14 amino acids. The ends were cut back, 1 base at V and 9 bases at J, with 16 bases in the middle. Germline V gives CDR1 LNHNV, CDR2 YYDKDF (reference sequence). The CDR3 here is CATSRGAVSSGQYF. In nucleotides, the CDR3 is TGTGCCACCAGCAGAGGGGCCGTAAGCAGCGGGCAGTACTTC.

The CDR3 DNA reads TGTGCCTGGAGTGTCCGCCAGGGAGGGTTTCGGGTGCTGTCACCCCTCCACTTT. Its protein product is CAWSVRQGGFRVLSPLHF. The chain joins TRBV30 to TRBJ1-6, with D perhaps TRBD1 (5 bases). The CDR3 runs to 18 residues. Germline V gene lookup returns CDR1 GTSNPN and CDR2 SVGIG (reference sequence). Trimming took 0 bases from V and 10 from J, leaving 25 bases between them.

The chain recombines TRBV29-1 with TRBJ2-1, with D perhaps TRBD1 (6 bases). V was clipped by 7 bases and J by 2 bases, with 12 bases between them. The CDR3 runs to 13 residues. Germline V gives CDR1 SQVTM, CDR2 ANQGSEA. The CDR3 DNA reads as TGCAGCGCGGAATGGACAGCCTACAATGAGCAGTTCTTC. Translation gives CSAEWTAYNEQFF.

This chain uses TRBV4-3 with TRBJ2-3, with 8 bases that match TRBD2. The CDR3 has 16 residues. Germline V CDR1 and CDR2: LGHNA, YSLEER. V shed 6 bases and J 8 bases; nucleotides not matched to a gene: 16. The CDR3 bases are TGCGCCAGCAGGTACAAACTAGCGGAGCTCGGGGGTACGCAGTATTTT. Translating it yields CASRYKLAELGGTQYF.

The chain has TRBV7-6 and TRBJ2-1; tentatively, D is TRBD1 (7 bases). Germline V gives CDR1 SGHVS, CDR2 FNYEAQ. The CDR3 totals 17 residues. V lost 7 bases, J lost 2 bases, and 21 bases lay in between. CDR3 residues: CASTETRGVQPYNEQFF. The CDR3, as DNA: TGTGCCAGCACCGAAACCAGGGGGGTCCAGCCCTACAATGAGCAGTTCTTC.

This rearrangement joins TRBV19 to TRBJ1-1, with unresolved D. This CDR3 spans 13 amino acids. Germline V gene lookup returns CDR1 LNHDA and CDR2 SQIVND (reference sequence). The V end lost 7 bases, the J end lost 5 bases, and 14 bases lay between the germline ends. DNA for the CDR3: TGTGCCAGTACGGCAGGTGCGGGTACTGAAGCTTTCTTT. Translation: CASTAGAGTEAFF.

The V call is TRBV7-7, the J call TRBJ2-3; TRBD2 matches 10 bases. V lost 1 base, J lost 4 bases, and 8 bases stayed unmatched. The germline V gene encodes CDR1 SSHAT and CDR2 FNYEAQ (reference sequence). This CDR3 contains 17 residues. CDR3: CASSLGISAGGPDTQYF. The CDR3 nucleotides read TGTGCCAGCAGCTTAGGTATTTCAGCGGGGGGGCCAGATACGCAGTATTTT. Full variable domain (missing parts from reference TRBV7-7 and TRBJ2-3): GAGVSQSPRYKVTKRGQDVTLRCDPISSHATLYWYQQALGQGPEFLTYFNYEAQPDKSGLPSDRFSAERPEGSISTLTIQRTEQRDSAMYRCASSLGISAGGPDTQYFGPGTRLTVL.

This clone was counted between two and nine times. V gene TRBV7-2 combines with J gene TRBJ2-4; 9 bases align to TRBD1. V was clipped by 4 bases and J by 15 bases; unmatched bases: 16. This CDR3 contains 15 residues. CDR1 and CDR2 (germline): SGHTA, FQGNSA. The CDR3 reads CASSSRQGGPTRAYF. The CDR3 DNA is TGTGCCAGCAGCTCAAGACAGGGGGGCCCTACAAGGGCGTACTTC.